This section outlines one TCR beta chain sequence together with its context. This clone was recorded a few times. Its antigen remains unidentified. Base qualities are missing; no much larger clone stands one base away. TCRbeta rearrangements were sequenced from genomic DNA using the immunoSEQ assay at survey resolution. In the paper's pipeline: In the TCR sequencing data, the smallest productive clonotype frequency that could be detected was 2.59 x 10-5. Analyses included only productive TCRbeta rearrangements, meaning complete and in-frame sequences. Sample clonality was computed as Simpson clonality in the immunoSEQ Analyzer version 3.0. Clones were categorized by frequency as very rare, small, medium, large (1-20%) or hyperexpanded (>20%). Generation probabilities were estimated with OLGA 1.2.3, V-gene circos plots were generated with VDJtools, specificities were searched for in VDJdb, and CDR3 motifs were identified with GLIPH. Imported from immuneACCESS, the table was reduced by TCRdb to in-frame sequences with V and J called. These copies leave out some clones; in studies compared against another copy, an unresolved V gene accounts for under half, and the cause of the remainder is not known. The DNA was the basis for D and trimming; V, J and clone size are from that table. The sample records 20,000 to 25,000 clones, about 71% of which are singletons. Clones ranked in the top ten supply 4% of the sample.

Buffy coats from 35 to 40 blood donors, supplied by the Finnish Red Cross blood service, were used as healthy controls. All TCR-sequenced material derived from peripheral blood: patient blood samples and healthy donor buffy coats. Peripheral blood mononuclear cells were isolated by Ficoll-Hypaque gradient centrifugation. Magnetic purification was used to isolate CD4+ cells from the buffy coats of the healthy controls. Genomic DNA was extracted using the Gentra Puregene Cell and Tissue kit, and a Qubit 2.0 fluorometer was used to quantify it. The CDR3 runs 18 amino acids, cysteine and phenylalanine included. Just CDR3 DNA is preserved here, 54 bases in frame from base 1. V is pared back by 0 bases and J by 0 bases, with 17 bases lying between the germline termini. CDR1 LNHNV and CDR2 YYDKDF are derived from the germline V gene (reference sequence). The data originate from a study of STAT5B mutations in CD4+ large granular lymphocyte leukemia (dated by TCRdb to between 2021 and 2024). For context, the study as a whole: Among healthy controls, the CDR3 'QG' motif was associated with a particular HLA allele. Flow cytometry on FACSCanto II or FACSVerse confirmed that purified fractions exceeded 95% purity among lymphocytes. The study compared the TCRbeta repertoires of patients with CD4+ T-cell large granular lymphocyte leukemia against the TCRbeta repertoires of healthy blood donors.

Study-wide conclusions, independent of this receptor: Main leukemic clonotypes were private to each patient, although over 20% of the main leukemic clonotypes were found at low frequency in the non-leukemic repertoires of other patients. Compared with healthy CD4+ repertoires, CD4-sorted patient repertoires appeared more clonal, and this difference remained even after the putative leukemic clones were removed. TRBV06-family usage was enriched among the top patient clones (8/27) compared with healthy controls (2/35). The data were not HLA-matched, and the relatively small sample size could explain the higher clonality seen in CD4+ compared with CD8+ T-LGLL.

Sequencing used CD4+ T cells from blood buffy coats. The rearrangement joined TRBV15 to TRBJ1-1; no D gene is confidently identified. This receptor was taken from a human donor in good health. DNA sequence: TGTGCCACCAGCAGAGAGATCAGCAGGATAAGCCTGAACACTGAAGCTTTCTTT. The translation is CATSREISRISLNTEAFF. Outside the CDR3, residues come from the reference TRBV15 and TRBJ1-1 proteins, so the full variable domain is: DAMVIQNPRYQVTQFGKPVTLSCSQTLNHNVMYWYQQKSSQAPKLLFHYYDKDFNNEADTPDNFQSRRPNTSFCFLDIRSPGLGDTAMYLCATSREISRISLNTEAFFGQGTRLTVV.